Given below is one TCR beta chain in context. TCRdb's table, derived via immunoSEQ multiplex PCR, lists solely in-frame clones and lacks some. The sample lists over 200,000 clones, about 89% occurring once. This record belongs to a study of blood T cell repertoires in COVID-19. The CDR3 runs to 13 residues. Looked up from germline, CDR1 is LNHDA and CDR2 is SQIVND (reference sequence). V dropped 3 bases and J dropped 6; count of bases not matched to a gene: 3. The chain combines TRBV19 with TRBJ2-7; 9 bases match TRBD1. The receptor was derived from a man aged 40-49 years who had recovered from COVID-19. The sample consisted of peripheral blood. CDR3 in amino acids: CASSMETGGEQYF. In nucleotides, the CDR3 is TGTGCCAGTAGTATGGAGACAGGGGGCGAGCAGTACTTC.